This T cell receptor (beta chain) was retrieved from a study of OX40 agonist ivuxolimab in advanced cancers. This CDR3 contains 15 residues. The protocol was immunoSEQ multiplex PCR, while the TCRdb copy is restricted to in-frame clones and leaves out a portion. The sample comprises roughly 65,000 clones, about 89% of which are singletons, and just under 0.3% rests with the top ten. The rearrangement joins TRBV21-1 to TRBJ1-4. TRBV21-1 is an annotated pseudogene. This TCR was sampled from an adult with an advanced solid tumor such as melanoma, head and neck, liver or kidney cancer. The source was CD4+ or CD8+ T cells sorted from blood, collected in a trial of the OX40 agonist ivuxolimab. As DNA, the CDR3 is TGTGCCAGCAGCAAAGATGGGGGAACTAATGAAAAACTGTTTTTT. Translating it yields CASSKDGGTNEKLFF.